This is a list of T cell receptor beta chains from one sample in a study of T cells in localized non-small cell lung cancer. Sequencing used immunoSEQ multiplex PCR; TCRdb keeps in-frame clones, though not all of them. Counted here are around 24,000 clones, about nine tenths occurring once; the ten biggest clones make up 22%. Sequencing was performed on peripheral blood, taken before any cancer treatment. These receptors originate from a man aged 40 to 75 with stage I squamous cell lung carcinoma. CDR3s include the opening cysteine and the closing phenylalanine or tryptophan. Each record gives: CDR3 protein, CDR3 DNA, V gene, clone size, D gene, J gene. A D gene is named only where the DNA matches it firmly. Expanded clones are given a class, and other clones once, few, many or no size at all.

cdr3_aa: CASRTQEGPGNTIYF
cdr3_nt: TGTGCCAGCAGGACCCAGGAGGGCCCTGGAAACACCATATATTTT
v_call: TRBV2
clone_size: once
d_call: NA
j_call: TRBJ1-3

cdr3_aa: CAIGQNSNQPQHF
cdr3_nt: TGTGCCATTGGGCAGAATAGCAATCAGCCCCAGCATTTT
v_call: TRBV10-3
clone_size: NA
d_call: NA
j_call: TRBJ1-5

cdr3_aa: CASSPDLTGAGNTEAFF
cdr3_nt: TGTGCCAGCTCACCAGACCTCACTGGGGCTGGGAACACTGAAGCTTTCTTT
v_call: TRBV18
clone_size: NA
d_call: NA
j_call: TRBJ1-1

cdr3_aa: CASSEVSSPKSYEQYF
cdr3_nt: TGTGCCAGCAGTGAAGTGAGTAGCCCCAAGTCCTACGAGCAGTACTTC
v_call: TRBV2
clone_size: NA
d_call: NA
j_call: TRBJ2-7

cdr3_aa: CASSPRTGGNTIYF
cdr3_nt: TGTGCCAGTAGTCCCCGGACAGGGGGTAACACCATATATTTT
v_call: TRBV19
clone_size: NA
d_call: TRBD1
j_call: TRBJ1-3

cdr3_aa: CASSYSTGDSNTEAFF
cdr3_nt: TGTGCCAGCAGTTACTCGACAGGGGACTCGAACACTGAAGCTTTCTTT
v_call: TRBV6-5
clone_size: once
d_call: TRBD1
j_call: TRBJ1-1

cdr3_aa: CASSLTGAYNNEQFF
cdr3_nt: TGTGCCAGCAGCCTCACAGGGGCTTACAATAATGAGCAGTTCTTC
v_call: TRBV7-9
clone_size: NA
d_call: TRBD1
j_call: TRBJ2-1

cdr3_aa: CASSQGTYYNSPLHF
cdr3_nt: TGTGCCAGCAGCCAGGGGACGTACTATAATTCACCCCTCCACTTT
v_call: TRBV6-1
clone_size: NA
d_call: NA
j_call: TRBJ1-6

cdr3_aa: CSVEGDPRVEGYTF
cdr3_nt: TGCAGCGTTGAGGGGGACCCGCGCGTAGAAGGCTACACCTTC
v_call: TRBV29-1
clone_size: NA
d_call: NA
j_call: TRBJ1-2

cdr3_aa: CASSQDKGLRTGGGTEAFF
cdr3_nt: TGCGCCAGCAGCCAAGATAAAGGGCTTAGGACAGGGGGCGGCACTGAAGCTTTCTTT
v_call: TRBV4-3
clone_size: NA
d_call: TRBD1
j_call: TRBJ1-1

cdr3_aa: CASGLAGDYGYTF
cdr3_nt: TGCGCCAGCGGGCTCGCTGGGGACTATGGCTACACCTTC
v_call: TRBV5-1
clone_size: few
d_call: NA
j_call: TRBJ1-2

cdr3_aa: CASSLWLAGNTGELFF
cdr3_nt: TGTGCCAGCAGCTTATGGCTAGCGGGGAACACCGGGGAGCTGTTTTTT
v_call: TRBV11-2
clone_size: once
d_call: TRBD2
j_call: TRBJ2-2

cdr3_aa: CASSLDIGGETQYF
cdr3_nt: TGTGCCAGCAGCTTGGACATTGGGGGGGAGACCCAGTACTTC
v_call: TRBV7-2
clone_size: NA
d_call: NA
j_call: TRBJ2-5

cdr3_aa: CASSPGSTAGSPLHF
cdr3_nt: TGTGCCAGCAGCCCGGGCTCGACTGCGGGTTCACCCCTCCACTTT
v_call: TRBV7-2
clone_size: NA
d_call: NA
j_call: TRBJ1-6

cdr3_aa: CASSQDLVRNQPQHF
cdr3_nt: TGTGCCAGCAGCCAAGATCTTGTGCGCAATCAGCCCCAGCATTTT
v_call: TRBV4-2
clone_size: once
d_call: NA
j_call: TRBJ1-5

cdr3_aa: CASSYKDYYGYTF
cdr3_nt: TGTGCCAGCAGTTATAAAGACTACTATGGCTACACCTTC
v_call: TRBV27
clone_size: NA
d_call: NA
j_call: TRBJ1-2

cdr3_aa: CASRDLGDSPLHF
cdr3_nt: TGTGCCAGCAGAGATCTGGGTGATTCACCCCTCCACTTT
v_call: TRBV7-9
clone_size: NA
d_call: NA
j_call: TRBJ1-6

cdr3_aa: CASSSGGTTDTQYF
cdr3_nt: TGTGCCAGCAGCTCCGGGGGGACCACAGATACGCAGTATTTT
v_call: TRBV7-7
clone_size: NA
d_call: TRBD2
j_call: TRBJ2-3

cdr3_aa: CASSPKAGNAMDGELFF
cdr3_nt: TGTGCCAGCTCACCAAAGGCGGGGAACGCTATGGACGGGGAGCTGTTTTTT
v_call: TRBV18
clone_size: NA
d_call: NA
j_call: TRBJ2-2

cdr3_aa: CASSIDLAGAQETQYF
cdr3_nt: TGTGCCAGTAGTATAGATCTAGCGGGGGCCCAAGAGACCCAGTACTTC
v_call: TRBV19
clone_size: NA
d_call: TRBD2
j_call: TRBJ2-5

cdr3_aa: CASSVLTGGYEQFF
cdr3_nt: TGTGCCAGCAGCGTCCTCACAGGGGGCTATGAGCAGTTCTTC
v_call: TRBV9
clone_size: NA
d_call: TRBD1
j_call: TRBJ2-1

cdr3_aa: CASSPGDGNQPQHF
cdr3_nt: TGTGCCAGCAGCCCAGGGGACGGCAATCAGCCCCAGCATTTT
v_call: TRBV6-6
clone_size: large
d_call: NA
j_call: TRBJ1-5

cdr3_aa: CASRDGTANTEAFF
cdr3_nt: TGTGCCAGCAGAGACGGGACAGCGAACACTGAAGCTTTCTTT
v_call: TRBV6-1
clone_size: NA
d_call: TRBD1
j_call: TRBJ1-1

cdr3_aa: CATSREGPGQPYEQYF
cdr3_nt: TGTGCCACCAGCAGAGAAGGCCCGGGTCAACCCTACGAGCAGTACTTC
v_call: TRBV15
clone_size: NA
d_call: NA
j_call: TRBJ2-7

cdr3_aa: CASSQDEGSGESWELFF
cdr3_nt: TGTGCCAGCAGCCAAGATGAGGGTTCAGGGGAATCGTGGGAGCTGTTTTTT
v_call: TRBV14
clone_size: NA
d_call: NA
j_call: TRBJ2-2

cdr3_aa: CASSGLGGRGYTF
cdr3_nt: TGTGCCAGCAGCGGCCTCGGGGGCCGGGGCTACACCTTC
v_call: TRBV6-1
clone_size: once
d_call: NA
j_call: TRBJ1-2

cdr3_aa: CASRPGQGADTEAFF
cdr3_nt: TGTGCCAGCAGACCTGGACAGGGGGCTGACACTGAAGCTTTCTTT
v_call: TRBV6-6
clone_size: NA
d_call: TRBD1
j_call: TRBJ1-1

cdr3_aa: CATSRDLGLAGSYEQYF
cdr3_nt: TGTGCCACCAGCAGAGATCTGGGGTTGGCGGGGAGCTACGAGCAGTACTTC
v_call: TRBV15
clone_size: NA
d_call: NA
j_call: TRBJ2-7

cdr3_aa: CASGPLRGTEAFF
cdr3_nt: TGTGCTAGTGGTCCGCTTCGGGGAACTGAAGCTTTCTTT
v_call: TRBV12-5
clone_size: NA
d_call: NA
j_call: TRBJ1-1

cdr3_aa: CASSSTESSSSEQYF
cdr3_nt: TGTGCCAGCAGCTCCACAGAGTCCTCTTCCTCCGAGCAGTACTTC
v_call: TRBV11-3
clone_size: NA
d_call: NA
j_call: TRBJ2-7

cdr3_aa: CASSPGGMAGGSYEQYF
cdr3_nt: TGTGCCAGCAGCCCCGGGGGTATGGCAGGGGGATCCTACGAGCAGTACTTC
v_call: TRBV5-4
clone_size: NA
d_call: NA
j_call: TRBJ2-7

cdr3_aa: CASARGGSFSGNTIYF
cdr3_nt: TGTGCCAGCGCCCGGGGAGGCAGTTTCTCTGGAAACACCATATATTTT
v_call: TRBV5-4
clone_size: NA
d_call: NA
j_call: TRBJ1-3

cdr3_aa: CASTPLEGEQYF
cdr3_nt: TGTGCCAGCACCCCCCTGGAGGGGGAACAGTACTTC
v_call: TRBV7-6
clone_size: once
d_call: NA
j_call: TRBJ2-7

cdr3_aa: CASSYSDRAGEKLFF
cdr3_nt: TGTGCCAGCAGTTACTCAGACAGGGCGGGTGAAAAACTGTTTTTT
v_call: TRBV6-5
clone_size: once
d_call: TRBD1
j_call: TRBJ1-4

cdr3_aa: CASSDGDRGVRTGELFF
cdr3_nt: TGTGCCAGTAGCGATGGGGACAGGGGGGTTAGGACCGGGGAGCTGTTTTTT
v_call: TRBV19
clone_size: NA
d_call: TRBD1
j_call: TRBJ2-2

cdr3_aa: CASSLVGRDGGYGYTF
cdr3_nt: TGTGCCAGCAGTTTGGTTGGTAGGGATGGGGGCTATGGCTACACCTTC
v_call: TRBV28
clone_size: NA
d_call: NA
j_call: TRBJ1-2